Listed below are T cell receptor beta chains from one sample, sequenced in a study of blood T cell repertoires in COVID-19. Assay: immunoSEQ multiplex PCR; the TCRdb copy retains only in-frame clones and omits some. The table lists roughly 400,000 clones, about 88% of them singletons, with about 1.4% in the top ten. Sequences were obtained from PBMCs or T cells enriched from blood (not recorded which). The receptors derive from a woman between 18 and 29 years old who had been exposed to COVID-19. CDR3s include the opening cysteine and the closing phenylalanine or tryptophan. D genes are given only for firm matches. Part of the rows lack a size; the others show once, few, many or a class for expanded clones.

J	size	D	V	DNA	CDR3
TRBJ2-7	.	.	TRBV28	TGTGCCAGCAGTATTTCAGGGAACGAGCAGTACTTC	CASSISGNEQYF
TRBJ2-1	.	TRBD2	TRBV9	TGTGCCAGCAGCGTAGCGGGCGCGGGGGGGCCTTTCCTCAATGAGCAGTTCTTC	CASSVAGAGGPFLNEQFF
TRBJ2-5	.	.	TRBV14	TGTGCCAGCAGCCAGCCAAACAGGGTTCAAGAGACCCAGTACTTC	CASSQPNRVQETQYF
TRBJ2-2	.	TRBD2	TRBV3-1/TRBV3-2	TGTGCCAGCCCTTGGACTAGCACCGGGGAGCTGTTTTTT	CASPWTSTGELFF
TRBJ1-6	.	.	TRBV5-1	TGCGCCAGCAGGGAAGGGAGGGGGTCTTCTAATTCACCCCTCCACTTT	CASREGRGSSNSPLHF
TRBJ1-2	.	.	TRBV19	TGTGCCAGTAGTATAGTCGGAGGGCATGGCTACACCTTC	CASSIVGGHGYTF
TRBJ1-1	.	.	TRBV5-4	TGTGCCAGCAGCTTGCTAGTCTCTGGCACTGAAGCTTTCTTT	CASSLLVSGTEAFF
TRBJ1-6	.	.	TRBV5-1	TGCGCCAGCAGCAAGCGACAGGCGACGACTAATTCACCCCTCCACTTT	CASSKRQATTNSPLHF
TRBJ2-3	.	TRBD2	TRBV27	TGTGCCAGCAGTGCCAGCGGGGGGGCGACAGATACGCAGTATTTT	CASSASGGATDTQYF
TRBJ1-1	.	.	TRBV4-2	TGTGCCAGCAGCCAAGATGGGAGGCCCACTGAAGCTTTCTTT	CASSQDGRPTEAFF
TRBJ2-7	.	TRBD2	TRBV3-1/TRBV3-2	TGTGCCAGCAGCCAAGATCTGACTAGCCTAGAGCAGTACTTC	CASSQDLTSLEQYF
TRBJ2-7	few	.	TRBV5-5	TGTGCCAGCAGCGCGACAGCAGGGAAATACGAGCAGTACTTC	CASSATAGKYEQYF
TRBJ2-6	.	.	TRBV9	TGTGCCAGCAGCGGCCGTGGGCGCGACTCTGGGGCCAACGTCCTGACTTTC	CASSGRGRDSGANVLTF
TRBJ2-1	.	TRBD2	TRBV18	TGTGCCAGCTCACCACCGGGCCTAGCGGGTAGCAATGAGCAGTTCTTC	CASSPPGLAGSNEQFF
TRBJ2-1	.	TRBD2	TRBV6-2/TRBV6-3	TGTGCCAGCAGCATCGGGACTAGCTTCTACAATGAGCAGTTCTTC	CASSIGTSFYNEQFF
TRBJ1-1	.	.	TRBV7-9	TGTGCCAGCAGCAACGACAACTTCCAAGCTTTCTTT	CASSNDNFQAFF
TRBJ2-7	.	TRBD1	TRBV25-1	TGTGCCAGCAGTGCCAAACAGGGGGAGGCCTACGAGCAGTACTTC	CASSAKQGEAYEQYF
TRBJ2-7	.	TRBD1	TRBV18	TGTGCCAGCTCACCGGGGACAGAAGCCTACGAGCAGTACTTC	CASSPGTEAYEQYF
TRBJ2-2	.	.	TRBV11-2	TGTGCCAGCAGCTTACCCCGGGTCTCCTTAGGCGCCGGGGAGCTGTTTTTT	CASSLPRVSLGAGELFF
TRBJ1-3	.	.	TRBV29-1	TGCAGCGCCGGTACCCAGGGCGCATCTGGAAACACCATATATTTT	CSAGTQGASGNTIYF
TRBJ1-5	.	.	TRBV13	TGTGCCAGCAGCGTAGCAGGGGAAGGGGATCAGCCCCAGCATTTT	CASSVAGEGDQPQHF
TRBJ1-1	.	.	TRBV9	TGTGCCAGCAGCGTGTCGGGTTACCGGGACACTGAAGCTTTCTTT	CASSVSGYRDTEAFF
TRBJ1-3	.	TRBD1	TRBV6-5	TGTGCCAGCAGGCCTACACAGGGGTCCGGAAACACCATATATTTT	CASRPTQGSGNTIYF
TRBJ2-7	.	TRBD2	TRBV14	TGTGCCAGCAGCCACTATGGACTAGCGGGAGACTTCTCCTACGAGCAGTACTTC	CASSHYGLAGDFSYEQYF
TRBJ1-6	.	.	TRBV7-2	TGTGCCAGCAGCTTAGCTCTTCAGGGTTCACCCCTCCACTTT	CASSLALQGSPLHF
TRBJ2-1	.	.	TRBV19	TGTGCCAGTAGTGAGAACTACAATGAGCAGTTCTTC	CASSENYNEQFF
TRBJ2-2	.	TRBD2	TRBV4-1	TGCGCCAGCAGCCAAGTACTAGCGGGGGGTCCCGGGGAGCTGTTTTTT	CASSQVLAGGPGELFF
TRBJ1-5	.	TRBD1	TRBV6-5	TGTGCCAGCAGGGACAGGGCCTATAGCAATCAGCCCCAGCATTTT	CASRDRAYSNQPQHF
TRBJ1-4	.	.	TRBV7-9	TGTGCCAGCAGAGGGGCCCTTAATGAAAAACTGTTTTTT	CASRGALNEKLFF
TRBJ1-5	.	.	TRBV19	TGTGCCAGTAGTATTGGGGGGGGTAGCAATCAGCCCCAGCATTTT	CASSIGGGSNQPQHF